This section outlines one TCR beta chain sequence together with its context. Its antigen is undetermined. A read error is possible here, since a much larger clone lies one base away. TCRdb itself ran the 5' RACE reads through MiXCR, one entry per CDR3 protein. This table holds roughly 130,000 distinct CDR3 sequences, around 6.3% found once. The entry originates in a study of T-cell memory formation after mild COVID-19. Study details: Clusters were largely donor specific.

Findings and limits, study-wide: Some clones that responded were present in memory (sampled pre-infection), which suggests cross-reactive memory joined. Among contracting clones, CD4+ were mainly CM/EM and CD8+ enriched in EMRA. Clones contracting day 15 to 85 were balanced CD4/CD8; later expanders leaned CD4+.

V was clipped by 3 bases and J by 5 bases; unmatched bases: 5. The CDR3 is 14 amino acids. Germline CDR1 is MNHEY and CDR2 is SMNVEV (reference sequence). The receptor comes from an adult woman who had mild COVID-19 (a few samples of this study predate the infection). Cell type and time point are not known. Input material: PBMCs or a T cell subset sorted from them (not recorded which). The chain carries TRBV27 and TRBJ2-5; 8 bases agree with TRBD2. CDR3 amino acids: CASSFGGGKETQYF. CDR3 bases: TGTGCCAGCAGTTTCGGGGGGGGCAAGGAGACCCAGTACTTC.